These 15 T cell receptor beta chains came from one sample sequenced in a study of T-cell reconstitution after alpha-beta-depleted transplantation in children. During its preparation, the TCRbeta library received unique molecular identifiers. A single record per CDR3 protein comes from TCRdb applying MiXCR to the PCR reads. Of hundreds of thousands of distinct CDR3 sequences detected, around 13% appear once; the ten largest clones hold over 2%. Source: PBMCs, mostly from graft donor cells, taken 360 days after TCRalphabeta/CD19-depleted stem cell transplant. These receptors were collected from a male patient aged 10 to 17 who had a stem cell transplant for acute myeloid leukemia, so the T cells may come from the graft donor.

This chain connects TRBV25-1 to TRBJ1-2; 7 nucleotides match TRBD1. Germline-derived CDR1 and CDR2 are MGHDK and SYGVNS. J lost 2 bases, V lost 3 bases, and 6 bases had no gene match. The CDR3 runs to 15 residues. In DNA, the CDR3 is TGTGCCAGCAGTGATTTTAACAGGGGAAACTATGGCTACACCTTC. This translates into CASSDFNRGNYGYTF.

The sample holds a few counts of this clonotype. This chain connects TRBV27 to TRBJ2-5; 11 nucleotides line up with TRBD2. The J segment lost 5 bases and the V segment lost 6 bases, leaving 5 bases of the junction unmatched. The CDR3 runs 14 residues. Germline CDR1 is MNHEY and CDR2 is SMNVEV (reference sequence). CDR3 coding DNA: TGTGCCAGCAGCCCCGGGACTAGCGGTGAGACCCAGTACTTC. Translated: CASSPGTSGETQYF.

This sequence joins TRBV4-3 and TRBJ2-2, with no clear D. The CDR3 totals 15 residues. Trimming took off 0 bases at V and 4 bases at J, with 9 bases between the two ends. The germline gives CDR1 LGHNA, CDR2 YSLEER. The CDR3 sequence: CASSQEARGTGELFF. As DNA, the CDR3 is TGCGCCAGCAGCCAAGAGGCCAGAGGCACCGGGGAGCTGTTTTTT.

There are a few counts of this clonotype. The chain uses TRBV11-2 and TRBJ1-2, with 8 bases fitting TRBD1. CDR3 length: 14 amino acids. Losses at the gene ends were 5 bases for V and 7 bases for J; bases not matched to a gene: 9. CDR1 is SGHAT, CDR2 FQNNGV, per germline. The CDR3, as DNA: TGTGCCAGCAGCCCCGTCCCAGGGGGCTCTGGCTACACCTTC. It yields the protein CASSPVPGGSGYTF. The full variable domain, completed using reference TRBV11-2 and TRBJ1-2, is EAGVAQSPRYKIIEKRQSVAFWCNPISGHATLYWYQQILGQGPKLLIQFQNNGVVDDSQLPKDRFSAERLKGVDSTLKIQPAKLEDSAVYLCASSPVPGGSGYTFGSGTRLTVV.

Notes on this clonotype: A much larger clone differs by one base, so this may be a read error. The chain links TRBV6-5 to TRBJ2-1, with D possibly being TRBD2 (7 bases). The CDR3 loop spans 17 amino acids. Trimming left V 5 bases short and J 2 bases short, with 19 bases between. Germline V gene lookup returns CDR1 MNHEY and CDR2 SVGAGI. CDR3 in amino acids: CASSHKGGGIPYNEQFF. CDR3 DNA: TGTGCCAGCAGTCACAAAGGGGGAGGGATCCCCTACAATGAGCAGTTCTTC.

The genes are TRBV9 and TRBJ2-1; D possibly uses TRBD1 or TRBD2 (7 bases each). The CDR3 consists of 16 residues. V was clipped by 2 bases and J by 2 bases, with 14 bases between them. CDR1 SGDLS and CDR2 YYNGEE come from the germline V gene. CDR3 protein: CASSVLTGRAYNEQFF. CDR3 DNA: TGTGCCAGCAGCGTTTTGACAGGGAGGGCCTACAATGAGCAGTTCTTC.

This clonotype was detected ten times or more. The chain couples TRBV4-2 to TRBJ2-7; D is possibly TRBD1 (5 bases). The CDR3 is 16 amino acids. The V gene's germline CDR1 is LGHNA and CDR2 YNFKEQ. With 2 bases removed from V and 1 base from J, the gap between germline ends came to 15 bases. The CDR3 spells CASSQTPGLGSYEQYF. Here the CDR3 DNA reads TGTGCCAGCAGCCAAACTCCAGGGTTAGGGTCCTACGAGCAGTACTTC.

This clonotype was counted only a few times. The CDR3 DNA follows: TGTGCCAGCAGCCTGAGAGGGTGGGCGGGCTCCTACGAGCAGTACTTC. Its protein product is CASSLRGWAGSYEQYF. The V call is TRBV7-2, the J call TRBJ2-7, with D possibly matching TRBD2 (5 bases). Germline CDR1 reads SGHTA; CDR2 reads FQGNSA. The CDR3 is 16 residues long. Deletions cut 5 bases from V and 0 bases from J, with 17 bases between.

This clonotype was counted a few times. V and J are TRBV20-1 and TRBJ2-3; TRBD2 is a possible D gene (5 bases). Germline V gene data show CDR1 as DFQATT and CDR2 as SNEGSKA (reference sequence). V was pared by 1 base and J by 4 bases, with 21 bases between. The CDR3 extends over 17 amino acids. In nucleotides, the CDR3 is TGCAGTGCTAGAGCCTTAACGGAGGCACCTTTGTCAGATACGCAGTATTTT. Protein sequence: CSARALTEAPLSDTQYF.

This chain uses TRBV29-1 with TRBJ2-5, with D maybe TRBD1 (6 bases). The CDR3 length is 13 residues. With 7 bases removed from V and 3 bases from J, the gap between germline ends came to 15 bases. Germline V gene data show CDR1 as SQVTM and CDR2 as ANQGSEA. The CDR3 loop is CSARGTREETQYF. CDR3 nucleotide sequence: TGCAGCGCCCGAGGGACAAGAGAAGAGACCCAGTACTTC.

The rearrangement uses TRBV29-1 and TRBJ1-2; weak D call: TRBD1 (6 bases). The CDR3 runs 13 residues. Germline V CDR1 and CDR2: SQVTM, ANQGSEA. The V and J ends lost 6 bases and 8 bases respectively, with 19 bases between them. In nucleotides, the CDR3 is TGCAGCGTCCTCATTGGGGGCCGAGAGGGCTACACCTTC. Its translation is CSVLIGGREGYTF.

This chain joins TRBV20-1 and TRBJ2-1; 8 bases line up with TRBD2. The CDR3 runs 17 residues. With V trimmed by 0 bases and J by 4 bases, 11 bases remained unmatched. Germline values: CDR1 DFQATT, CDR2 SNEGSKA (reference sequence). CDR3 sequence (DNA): TGCAGTGCTAGAGACCCGGGAGGGCCGCATTGGTACAATGAGCAGTTCTTC. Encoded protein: CSARDPGGPHWYNEQFF.

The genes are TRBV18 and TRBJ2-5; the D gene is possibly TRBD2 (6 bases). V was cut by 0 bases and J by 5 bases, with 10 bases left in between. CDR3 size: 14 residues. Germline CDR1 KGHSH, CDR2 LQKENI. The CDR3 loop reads CASSPPLRGETQYF. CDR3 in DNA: TGTGCCAGCTCACCACCACTACGGGGGGAGACCCAGTACTTC. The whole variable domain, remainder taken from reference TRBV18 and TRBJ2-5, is NAGVMQNPRHLVRRRGQEARLRCSPMKGHSHVYWYRQLPEEGLKFMVYLQKENIIDESGMPKERFSAEFPKEGPSILRIQQVVRGDSAAYFCASSPPLRGETQYFGPGTRLLVL.

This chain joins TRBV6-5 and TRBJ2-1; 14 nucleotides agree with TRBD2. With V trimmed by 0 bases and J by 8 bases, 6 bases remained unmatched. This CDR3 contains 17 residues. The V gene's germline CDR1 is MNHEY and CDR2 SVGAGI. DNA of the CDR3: TGTGCCAGCAGTTACTCGAGACTAGCGGGAGGGCCGGATGAGCAGTTCTTC. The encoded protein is CASSYSRLAGGPDEQFF.

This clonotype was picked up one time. CDR3 region: CASRQTGSGNTIYF. For the CDR3, the DNA is TGTGCCAGCAGACAAACAGGGTCTGGAAACACCATATATTTT. J is TRBJ1-3 and V is TRBV6-1; weak D call: TRBD1 (6 bases). Per germline, CDR1 MNHNS and CDR2 SASEGT. V lost 6 bases, J lost 1 base, and 10 bases lay in between. The CDR3 has 14 amino acids.